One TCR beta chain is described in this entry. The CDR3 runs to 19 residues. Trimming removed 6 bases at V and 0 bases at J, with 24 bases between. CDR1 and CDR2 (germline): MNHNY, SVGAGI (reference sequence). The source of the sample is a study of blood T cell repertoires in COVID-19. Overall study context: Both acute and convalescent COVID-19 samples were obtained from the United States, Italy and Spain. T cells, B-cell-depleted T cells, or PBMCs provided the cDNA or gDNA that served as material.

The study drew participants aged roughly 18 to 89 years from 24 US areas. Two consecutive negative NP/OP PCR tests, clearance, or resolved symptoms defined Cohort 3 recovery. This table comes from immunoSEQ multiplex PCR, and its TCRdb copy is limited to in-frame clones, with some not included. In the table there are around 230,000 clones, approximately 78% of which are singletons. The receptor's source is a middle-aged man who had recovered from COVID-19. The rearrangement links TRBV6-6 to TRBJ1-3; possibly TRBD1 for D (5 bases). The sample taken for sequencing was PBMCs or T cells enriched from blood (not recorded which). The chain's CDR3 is CASRRGAGYGPNSGNTIYF. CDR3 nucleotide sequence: TGTGCCAGCAGACGAGGGGCAGGCTATGGACCCAACTCTGGAAACACCATATATTTT.